One and the same sample provided the 14 T cell receptor beta chains below, sequenced in a study of T cell repertoires in cytomegalovirus infection (dated 2019 in TCRdb). Their antigens are not known. Instrument used: Illumina HiSeq 1500. TCRdb reworked the public reads: Q25 trimming with fastp, MiXCR clone assembly, productive beta chains retained. Each CDR3 protein appears once, grouped with its most common genes and DNA. The sample table holds 900,000 to 950,000 distinct CDR3 sequences, of which around 32% were seen once. Over 13% of the sample is held by the ten biggest clonotypes. Per the publication, the treatment or condition label means: in vitro stimulation with specific CMV peptide epitopes to enrich CMV-specific T cells. Sequencing used cultured CD8+ T cells from PBMCs, obtained from culture after CMV antigen stimulation. These receptor sequences come from a human donor in good health (CMV status not recorded). Some clones in this sample may be carry-over from other donors' samples.

This sequence joins TRBV11-2 and TRBJ1-1; D not resolved. The CDR3 length is 13 residues. V was trimmed by 5 bases and J by 8 bases, leaving 15 bases between them. Germline CDR1 SGHAT, CDR2 FQNNGV. The DNA of the CDR3 is TGTGCCAGCAGCCCTCCGGATGGGTCGGAAGCTTTCTTT. Its protein is CASSPPDGSEAFF.

The table lists this clonotype with many counts. The chain joins TRBV7-3 to TRBJ2-5; 9 bases are shared with TRBD1. From germline, CDR1 is SGHTA and CDR2 FQGTGA. Losses at the gene ends were 3 bases for V and 5 bases for J; bases not matched to a gene: 4. CDR3 length: 14 amino acids. The CDR3 region is CASSLATGGETQYF. The CDR3 DNA reads as TGTGCCAGCAGCTTGGCGACAGGGGGGGAGACCCAGTACTTC.

The chain joins TRBV6-6 to TRBJ1-4; 8 nucleotides line up with TRBD1. The V gene's germline CDR1 is MNHNY and CDR2 SVGAGI (reference sequence). The CDR3 covers 15 residues. The trim removed 5 bases at V and 7 bases at J, leaving 9 bases unmatched. The CDR3 protein is CASSNLQGAGEKLFF. Written as DNA, the CDR3 is TGTGCCAGCAGTAACCTCCAGGGGGCGGGTGAAAAACTGTTTTTT.

In its sample, this clonotype was seen a few times. The chain carries TRBV7-9 and TRBJ1-4, with D tentatively TRBD1 (6 bases). The CDR3 spans 14 residues. V was trimmed by 5 bases and J by 6 bases, leaving 13 bases between them. Germline V CDR1 and CDR2: SEHNR, FQNEAQ (reference sequence). The CDR3 DNA follows: TGTGCCAGCAGCCCCCCGGACAGCCATGAAAAACTGTTTTTT. Encoded protein: CASSPPDSHEKLFF.

The rearrangement links TRBV6-5 to TRBJ1-2, with D possibly being TRBD1 (5 bases). The V end was cut by 0 bases, the J end by 3 bases, with 14 bases between. The CDR3 runs to 16 residues. Per the germline V gene, CDR1 is MNHEY and CDR2 is SVGAGI. CDR3 nucleotides: TGTGCCAGCAGTTACTCGACGGCAGGGAGTTACTATGGCTACACCTTC. Its protein product is CASSYSTAGSYYGYTF.

The J gene is TRBJ2-1, the V gene TRBV15; TRBD1 matches at 7 bases. V trimming: 6 bases; J trimming: 10 bases; junction bases outside the gene matches: 9. The CDR3 runs 13 residues. CDR1 is LNHNV, CDR2 YYDKDF, per germline (reference sequence). As DNA, the CDR3 is TGTGCCACCAGGGACCCGACAGGGCGGGAGCAGTTCTTC. This encodes CATRDPTGREQFF.

The chain recombines TRBV2 with TRBJ2-7; no clear D gene. Trimming removed 4 bases at V and 4 bases at J, with 8 bases between. This CDR3 comprises 12 residues. CDR1 SNHLY and CDR2 FYNNEI come from the germline V gene. The DNA for the CDR3 is TGTGCCAGCAGTGTAGCTACTTACGAGCAGTACGTC. This encodes CASSVATYEQYV.

The chain employs TRBV6-6 and TRBJ2-7; D unresolved. Per germline, CDR1 MNHNY and CDR2 SVGAGI (reference sequence). V lost 0 bases and J 2 bases, leaving 8 bases between the germline ends. The CDR3 loop spans 14 amino acids. The CDR3 is CASSYSDITYEQYV. The CDR3, as DNA: TGTGCCAGCAGTTACTCCGACATCACCTACGAGCAGTACGTC.

The sample holds a few counts of this clonotype. The V gene is TRBV7-6, the J gene TRBJ2-3, with a possible D match to TRBD2 (5 bases). Per germline, CDR1 SGHVS and CDR2 FNYEAQ. The V and J ends lost 5 bases and 0 bases respectively, with 15 bases between them. This CDR3 comprises 16 residues. CDR3 in DNA: TGTGCCAGCAGCACCTTGGACTCACCTAGCACAGATACGCAGTATTTT. Translating gives CASSTLDSPSTDTQYF.

The chain is built from TRBV6-6 and TRBJ1-1, with D unclear. The CDR3 contains 14 residues. The germline gives CDR1 MNHNY, CDR2 SVGAGI (reference sequence). Trimming stripped 5 bases from V and 0 bases from J, with 10 bases between. The CDR3 DNA reads as TGTGCCAGCAGTGGACCTGGCTTGAACACTGAAGCTTTCTTT. The encoded protein is CASSGPGLNTEAFF.

This clonotype was picked up many times. The chain carries TRBV6-6 and TRBJ1-5; D ambiguous. This CDR3 spans 15 amino acids. Deletions cut 0 bases from V and 0 bases from J, with 6 bases between. Germline V CDR1 and CDR2: MNHNY, SVGAGI (reference sequence). The CDR3 coding sequence is TGTGCCAGCAGTTACTCGAGAGGTAGCAATCAGCCCCAGCATTTT. It is translated as CASSYSRGSNQPQHF.

As for this clonotype: It may be a read error: a sequence one base away is much more abundant. The J gene is TRBJ2-1, the V gene TRBV7-6, with 12 bases lining up with TRBD2. The CDR3 is made up of 16 amino acids. V was clipped by 5 bases and J by 3 bases; unmatched bases: 5. The germline V gene encodes CDR1 SGHVS and CDR2 FNYEAQ. CDR3 region: CASSPWTSGIYNEQFF. The CDR3 nucleotides read TGTGCCAGCAGCCCATGGACTAGCGGGATCTACAATGAGCAGTTCTTC. The variable domain in full, with the rest retrieved from reference TRBV7-6 and TRBJ2-1, is GAGVSQSPRYKVTKRGQDVALRCDPISGHVSLYWYRQALGQGPEFLTYFNYEAQQDKSGLPNDRFSAERPEGSISTLTIQRTEQRDSAMYRCASSPWTSGIYNEQFFGPGTRLTVL.

This clonotype appeared many times. CDR3 protein: CAISTDRDRETDTQYF. Written as DNA, the CDR3 is TGTGCCATCAGTACGGACCGGGACAGGGAAACAGATACGCAGTATTTT. This sequence joins TRBV10-3 and TRBJ2-3, with 9 bases lining up with TRBD1. Germline trimming cut 5 bases from V and 3 bases from J; bases unmatched to any gene: 9. The CDR3 has 16 residues. In germline, CDR1 is ENHRY, CDR2 SYGVKD.

This clonotype has a count of ten or more. This rearrangement joins TRBV7-2 to TRBJ2-2; D gene uncertain. The CDR3 has 15 residues. CDR1 is SGHTA, CDR2 FQGNSA, per germline. Trimming removed 2 bases at V and 0 bases at J, with 7 bases between. The CDR3 sequence: CASSLSHPNTGELFF. CDR3 bases: TGTGCCAGCAGCTTATCCCACCCGAACACCGGGGAGCTGTTTTTT.